Detailed here is one TCR beta chain. Ligated cDNA underwent four rounds of PCR with nested alpha and beta constant region primers and SP2. TCRdb reanalysed the 5' RACE reads using MiXCR and keeps one entry per CDR3 protein. Counted here are about 60,000 distinct CDR3 sequences, 6% to 8.5% occurring once; the ten biggest clones make up about 19%. The data originate from a study of naive and memory T cell subsets. The library had UMIs added by 3' ligation of an oligonucleotide to TCR cDNA. Adult healthy volunteers gave 2.5 ml peripheral blood for whole-blood RNA. The ends lost 6 bases at V and 8 bases at J; junction bases unmatched: 11. The CDR3 totals 16 residues. From germline, CDR1 is LNHDA and CDR2 SQIVND (reference sequence).

The receptor's source is a female donor in good health. The genes are TRBV19 and TRBJ2-1, with TRBD2 matching 12 bases. In nucleotides, the CDR3 is TGTGCCAGTAGCATTCTAGCGGGAGGGCCTTTGGATGAGCAGTTCTTC. Protein product: CASSILAGGPLDEQFF.